The following is a TCR beta chain sequence with its context. Produced via immunoSEQ multiplex PCR; TCRdb's table is partial and in-frame only. Of 120,000 to 150,000 clones in the sample, 94% were seen once. The data derive from a study of control samples from healthy donors and cancer patients. The material sequenced was blood. This receptor was identified in a man aged 40-50 years in good health.

CDR3 DNA: TGTGCCAGCAGCCTAACAGGGGGTGAAGCCTACGAGCAGTACTTC. Its protein product is CASSLTGGEAYEQYF. V is TRBV3-1 (or the pseudogene TRBV3-2) and J is TRBJ2-7, with 8 bases identical to TRBD1. This CDR3 region has 15 residues. V lost 4 bases, J lost 2 bases, and 7 bases stayed unmatched. Per germline, CDR1 LGHDT and CDR2 YNNKEL (reference sequence).